This T cell receptor (beta chain) emerged from a study of CD8 T cells in Susac syndrome (dated by TCRdb to about 2019). Looking at the study overall: Repertoire sequencing was used to test whether CD8+ T cell activation and differentiation in Susac syndrome was antigen driven. The study compared CD8+ T cell repertoire clonality among 11 to 12 healthy donors, around 14 Susac syndrome patients and about 16 multiple sclerosis patients.

On this clonotype: Its antigen is not yet known. No base-level quality is on record; no much larger clone is a single base apart.

Peripheral blood CD8+ and CD4+ T cells from healthy donors, Susac syndrome patients and multiple sclerosis patients were profiled using high-throughput TCR beta sequencing. Healthy donors were age- and sex-matched controls. CD8+ TEMRA cells were enriched by FACS, while bulk CD8+ and CD4+ T cells were purified by magnetic negative isolation. Blood was drawn into EDTA tubes, processed within 24 hours, and PBMCs were isolated by density gradient centrifugation. PBMCs intended for TCR sequencing were cryopreserved in liquid nitrogen and thawed later in a water bath at 37 degrees C. A purity of at least 90% was achieved for sorted or isolated CD4+, CD8+ and CD8+ TEMRA cells. Reading the germline V gene gives CDR1 SGHDT and CDR2 YYEEEE. Including the terminal cysteine and phenylalanine, the CDR3 comprises 14 residues. CDR3 DNA is the only sequence kept; it has 42 bases, read in frame from the first base. V ends up 1 base short and J 5 bases short, with an unmatched junction base count of 3.

Overall study results and their limits: The number of individuals in the TCR sequencing and HLA analysis was recognized as being relatively small.

RNA was extracted with the RNeasy kit and roughly 0.5 to 1 ug was reverse transcribed using random hexamers. The immunoSEQ multiplex PCR assay, covering 54 Vbeta and 13 Jbeta segments, was used to amplify TCR beta CDR3 regions. PCR amplification bias was corrected by using a synthetic template baseline for primer optimization and computational correction. The authors' pipeline ran thus. Only productive sequences were kept, with reads annotated to V, D and J genes according to IMGT and analyzed in immunoSEQ Analyzer. Clonality was computed as one minus Shannon entropy normalized by log2 of the number of productive unique sequences. For each patient and control, public and private clones were evaluated within the 100 most prevalent clones. Susac-specific clones were defined as absent from healthy and MS cohorts, 800 to 1,200 published viral clones and other ImmuneACCESS disease sequences. The raw public data were reprocessed by TCRdb itself: fastp quality trimming at Q25, MiXCR clonotype calling, in-frame beta chains only. Identical CDR3 proteins give one entry, which carries the most common genes and DNA. TCRdb's processing, not the authors' own work, is the source of the V and J calls. Here the sample has 50,000 or so distinct CDR3 sequences; 80% to 95% occur a single time. The ten largest clonotypes hold around 0.43% of the sample.

The sequenced sample was CD8+ T cells from PBMCs. The clonotype originates from a human donor in good health. The rearrangement joined TRBV5-6 to TRBJ2-5, and TRBD1 matches 9 of the central bases. The CDR3 has the sequence CASSLNRGRETQYF. The DNA reads as follows: TGTGCCAGCAGCTTGAACAGGGGGCGGGAGACCCAGTACTTC.